This paragraph reports one T cell receptor (beta chain). Its antigen is undetermined. The germline V and J ends were trimmed by 0 bases and 0 bases, with 10 bases remaining between them. Germline CDR1 SGHDT, CDR2 YYEEEE. This CDR3 is 15 amino acids long. Each sample yielded roughly 100,000 assayed TCR templates. The assay was immunoSEQ multiplex PCR, and TCRdb's table has in-frame clones only and misses some. The sample consists of about 68,000 clones, 93% of them appearing once. This specimen belongs to a study of siplizumab effects on memory and regulatory T cells. General study results and limits: Suppression by proliferating Tregs derived from siplizumab cultures was not verified. Memory cells seemed less diverse than naive T cells, which seemed major alloresponse contributors. About 80-97% of proliferating CD4+ or CD8+ clones had no assignable naive or memory phenotype.

The clonotype comes from a human donor in good health. The specimen sequenced was CD8+ T cells sorted from blood. This rearrangement joins TRBV5-6 to TRBJ2-7; the D call may be TRBD1 or TRBD2 (5 bases each). CDR3 nucleotide sequence: TGTGCCAGCAGCTTGGTCAGGGAGAGCTCCTACGAGCAGTACTTC. Protein: CASSLVRESSYEQYF.